A selection of T cell receptor beta chains follows, all from one sample in a study of T cell responses to AZD1222 COVID-19 vaccine. This table comes from immunoSEQ multiplex PCR, and its TCRdb copy is limited to in-frame clones, with some not included. There are fewer than 130,000 clones in the sample; about 85% occur only once, and around 3% lies in the top ten. The material sequenced was peripheral blood, taken on day 0 of AZD1222 vaccination. The receptor source for this set is an adult in good health. CDR3s include the opening cysteine and the closing phenylalanine or tryptophan. A D gene is named only where the DNA matches it firmly. Clone size is shown for a subset of rows, as once, few, many or a class of expanded clone.

>TRBD2|TRBV29-1|TRBJ2-7|once
CSVGAGASYEQYF
TGCAGCGTTGGGGCGGGAGCAAGCTACGAGCAGTACTTC
>TRBD1|TRBV18|TRBJ1-5|-
CASSEGQGAMEPQHF
TGTGCCAGCTCAGAAGGACAGGGGGCAATGGAGCCCCAGCATTTT
>-|TRBV3-1/TRBV3-2|TRBJ1-3|-
CASSLRGSSGNTIYF
TGTGCCAGCAGCCTCAGGGGCTCCTCTGGAAACACCATATATTTT
>TRBD1|TRBV7-3|TRBJ2-7|-
CASSSVRRQGKSYEQYF
TGTGCCAGCAGTTCCGTTCGTCGACAGGGAAAATCCTACGAGCAGTACTTC
>-|TRBV19|TRBJ2-2|-
CASSTGGGDGELFF
TGTGCCAGTAGTACCGGGGGCGGTGACGGGGAGCTGTTTTTT
>-|TRBV7-3|TRBJ1-1|-
CASRSDSYTEAFF
TGTGCCAGCAGATCAGACAGCTACACTGAAGCTTTCTTT
>-|TRBV19|TRBJ1-4|-
CASRLGQHYNEKLFF
TGTGCCAGTAGGCTCGGACAGCACTATAATGAAAAACTGTTTTTT
>-|TRBV7-3|TRBJ2-1|few
CASSWGHNSYNEQFF
TGTGCCAGCAGCTGGGGACATAATTCCTACAATGAGCAGTTCTTC
>-|TRBV7-8|TRBJ2-7|-
CASSSGRRGYEQYF
TGTGCCAGCAGCTCGGGACGTCGGGGCTACGAGCAGTACTTC
>-|TRBV5-1|TRBJ1-1|-
CASSLQGIPEAFF
TGCGCCAGCAGCTTACAAGGAATCCCTGAAGCTTTCTTT
>-|TRBV7-9|TRBJ1-5|-
CASSLGGWDQPQHF
TGTGCCAGCAGCTTAGGGGGCTGGGATCAGCCCCAGCATTTT
>-|TRBV10-3|TRBJ2-5|-
CAISESKEFFQETQYF
TGTGCCATCAGTGAGTCGAAAGAGTTTTTCCAAGAGACCCAGTACTTC
>TRBD1|TRBV29-1|TRBJ2-3|-
CSVEDWDRGNTDTQYF
TGCAGCGTTGAAGACTGGGACAGGGGAAACACAGATACGCAGTATTTT
>TRBD1|TRBV4-1|TRBJ2-5|-
CASSPFGTVQETQYF
TGCGCCAGCAGCCCCTTCGGGACAGTCCAAGAGACCCAGTACTTC
>-|TRBV28|TRBJ1-1|once
CASTSRRGWGTEAFF
TGTGCCAGCACAAGCAGGAGGGGCTGGGGAACTGAAGCTTTCTTT
>TRBD1|TRBV6-6|TRBJ1-2|-
CASSSPTGTNYGYTF
TGTGCCAGCAGTTCCCCGACAGGGACAAACTATGGCTACACCTTC
>-|TRBV7-9|TRBJ1-6|-
CASSGPSNSPLHF
TGTGCCAGCAGCGGCCCGTCTAATTCACCCCTCCACTTT
>-|TRBV4-2|TRBJ1-2|-
CASSQVGGDGYTF
TGTGCCAGCAGCCAAGTCGGGGGTGATGGCTACACCTTC
>TRBD1|TRBV5-6|TRBJ2-7|-
CASSFSDRVGEQYF
TGTGCCAGCAGCTTTTCGGACAGGGTAGGCGAGCAGTACTTC
>TRBD1|TRBV2|TRBJ1-5|-
CASSGDRGLHQPQHF
TGTGCCAGCAGTGGGGACAGGGGACTCCATCAGCCCCAGCATTTT
>TRBD1|TRBV7-9|TRBJ2-6|-
CASSSGQGSGANVLTF
TGTGCCAGCAGCTCGGGACAGGGCTCTGGGGCCAACGTCCTGACTTTC
>-|TRBV7-9|TRBJ2-7|-
CASSFSGYEQYF
TGTGCCAGCAGCTTTTCCGGTTACGAGCAGTACTTC
>TRBD2|TRBV7-3|TRBJ2-5|-
CASSLSGRREGETQYF
TGTGCCAGCAGCTTAAGTGGCCGGCGGGAGGGGGAGACCCAGTACTTC
>TRBD1|TRBV5-4|TRBJ1-2|-
CASSDDRGNYGYTF
TGTGCCAGCAGCGATGACAGGGGAAACTATGGCTACACCTTC
>-|TRBV5-5|TRBJ2-3|-
CASGRPGDTDTQYF
TGTGCCAGCGGCAGACCGGGGGACACAGATACGCAGTATTTT
>TRBD2|TRBV6-6|TRBJ2-2|-
CASSPGGSNTGELFF
TGTGCCAGCAGCCCCGGGGGGTCGAACACCGGGGAGCTGTTTTTT
>-|TRBV28|TRBJ2-7|-
CASTPQDTYEQYF
TGTGCCAGCACCCCTCAGGACACCTACGAGCAGTACTTC
>-|TRBV7-8|TRBJ2-6|-
CASSLVITSGANVLTF
TGTGCCAGCAGCTTAGTCATCACCTCTGGGGCCAACGTCCTGACTTTC
>-|TRBV7-6|TRBJ1-6|-
CASSYTQDARNSPLHF
TGTGCCAGCAGTTATACTCAGGACGCGAGAAATTCACCCCTCCACTTT
>-|TRBV9|TRBJ1-2|-
CASSVDGGGYTF
TGTGCCAGCAGCGTAGACGGGGGTGGCTACACCTTC
>-|TRBV18|TRBJ1-1|-
CASSPGLNTEAFF
TGTGCCAGCTCACCAGGTTTGAACACTGAAGCTTTCTTT
>-|TRBV4-2|TRBJ2-7|-
CASSQTSYEQYF
TGTGCCAGCAGCCAGACATCCTACGAGCAGTACTTC
>-|TRBV11-1|TRBJ1-2|-
CASSASPARELYGYTF
TGTGCCAGCAGCGCTTCACCCGCGAGGGAACTCTATGGCTACACCTTC
>TRBD2|TRBV19|TRBJ2-3|-
CASKLAGASRTDTQYF
TGTGCCAGTAAACTAGCGGGGGCTTCACGCACAGATACGCAGTATTTT
>-|TRBV5-6|TRBJ1-5|-
CASSLAAAAGQPQHF
TGTGCCAGCAGCTTGGCCGCAGCTGCGGGTCAGCCCCAGCATTTT